This TCR beta chain comes out of a study of blood T cell repertoires in COVID-19. The CDR3 is 15 amino acids. Germline V gene data show CDR1 as SGHNT and CDR2 as YENEEA. V gave up 3 bases and J gave up 10 bases; unmatched junction bases: 10. Per the original data handling: For nucleated cells, counts were estimated from reference gene primer amplification. TCRdb's table, derived via immunoSEQ multiplex PCR, lists solely in-frame clones and lacks some. That table is the source of V, J and clone size, and D and trimming were worked out from the DNA. Among 210,000 or so clones listed, 83% were seen once.

The TCR sequence derives from a woman in her twenties or thirties with COVID-19, enrolled during active disease. The source material was peripheral blood. J is TRBJ2-2 and V is TRBV11-3; TRBD1 aligns across 8 bases. CDR3 loop: CASSFQTGDFEELFF. DNA for the CDR3: TGTGCCAGCAGCTTCCAGACAGGGGACTTCGAGGAGCTGTTTTTT.